These 18 T cell receptor beta chains originate from one sample sequenced in a study of blood T cell repertoires in COVID-19. The assay was immunoSEQ multiplex PCR, and TCRdb's table has in-frame clones only and misses some. The table includes 270,000 or so clones, approximately 84% detected once. The sequencing sample was made of peripheral blood. Every receptor here comes from a human donor with COVID-19, enrolled during active disease. The donor label of this sample is uncertain.

V usage is TRBV24-1 and J usage is TRBJ2-1, with TRBD2 as a possible D gene (5 bases). The V end lost 2 bases, the J end lost 3 bases, and 16 bases lay between the germline ends. Germline CDR1 and CDR2: KGHDR and SFDVKD. This CDR3 is 17 amino acids long. In nucleotides, the CDR3 is TGTGCCACCAGTGATTCTCAGCGGCCCGCTGTCTACAATGAGCAGTTCTTC. Protein: CATSDSQRPAVYNEQFF.

The V gene is TRBV7-3, the J gene TRBJ2-5; tentative D call: TRBD1 (6 bases). Germline lookup yields CDR1 SGHTA and CDR2 FQGTGA. The V gene lost 5 bases and the J gene lost 5 bases, with 15 bases spanning the gap. The CDR3 has 14 residues. The CDR3 DNA is TGTGCCAGCAGCGCTGGACAGACGGCGGAGACCCAGTACTTC. This translates into CASSAGQTAETQYF.

This sequence joins TRBV19 and TRBJ1-5; 11 bases align to TRBD1. The CDR3 contains 16 residues. Trimming cost V 4 bases and J 2 bases; bases outside gene matches: 4. CDR1 is LNHDA, CDR2 SQIVND, per germline (reference sequence). CDR3 residues: CASSTDRGRGNQPQHF. CDR3 bases: TGTGCCAGTAGTACGGACAGGGGGCGGGGCAATCAGCCCCAGCATTTT.

The rearrangement links TRBV30 to TRBJ2-7; 9 nucleotides align to TRBD1. Germline V gene lookup returns CDR1 GTSNPN and CDR2 SVGIG (reference sequence). The J segment lost 3 bases and the V segment lost 8 bases, leaving 8 bases of the junction unmatched. The CDR3 consists of 13 residues. CDR3 nucleotides: TGTGCCACTCCCGGGACAGGGAACTACGAGCAGTACTTC. Translating it yields CATPGTGNYEQYF. The variable domain in full, completed from reference TRBV30 and TRBJ2-7, reads SQTIHQWPATLVQPVGSPLSLECTVEGTSNPNLYWYRQAAGRGLQLLFYSVGIGQISSEVPQNLSASRPQDRQFILSSKKLLLSDSGFYLCATPGTGNYEQYFGPGTRLTVT.

This chain links TRBV19 with TRBJ2-1; D unresolved. V was trimmed by 6 bases and J by 12 bases, leaving 18 bases between them. This CDR3 is built from 13 residues. Looked up from germline, CDR1 is LNHDA and CDR2 is SQIVND (reference sequence). CDR3 in amino acids: CASRNTRGVGQFF. The CDR3 DNA reads as TGTGCCAGTAGAAATACTCGAGGAGTTGGGCAGTTCTTC.

The chain uses TRBV2 and TRBJ2-7; the D gene is possibly TRBD2 (5 bases). The CDR3 is 14 residues long. V was trimmed by 4 bases and J by 7 bases, leaving 17 bases between them. Germline V gene data show CDR1 as SNHLY and CDR2 as FYNNEI. CDR3 protein: CASSVSGSLWEQYF. CDR3 coding DNA: TGTGCCAGCAGTGTTTCGGGATCCCTATGGGAGCAGTACTTC.

CDR3 protein: CASIRDRAGTEAFF. The CDR3 nucleotides are TGTGCCAGCATTAGGGACAGGGCGGGCACTGAAGCTTTCTTT. The chain links TRBV28 to TRBJ1-1, with 9 bases that match TRBD1. Germline V lookup: CDR1 MDHEN, CDR2 SYDVKM. V gave up 7 bases and J gave up 4 bases; unmatched junction bases: 7. The CDR3 spans 14 residues.

The rearrangement joins TRBV2 to TRBJ2-3, with D possibly TRBD2 on 5 matching bases. The CDR3 is 15 amino acids. V was trimmed by 6 bases and J by 1 base, leaving 14 bases between them. Germline V lookup: CDR1 SNHLY, CDR2 FYNNEI. Here the CDR3 reads CASSLTRPRTDTQYF. Written as DNA, the CDR3 is TGTGCCAGCAGCTTAACTAGGCCTCGCACAGATACGCAGTATTTT.

The CDR3 protein is CASTSLVSTYEQYF. CDR3 DNA: TGTGCCAGCACCTCCCTCGTGAGCACCTACGAGCAGTACTTC. The chain has TRBV11-1 and TRBJ2-7, with no clear D. Germline V gives CDR1 SGHAT, CDR2 FQDESV (reference sequence). V lost 7 bases, J lost 2 bases, and 15 bases lay in between. CDR3 size: 14 residues.

This clone was observed a few times. The V call is TRBV6-2 or TRBV6-3, the J call TRBJ1-2; D perhaps matches TRBD1 (6 bases). Germline CDR1 is MNHEY and CDR2 is SVGEGT. The length of the CDR3 is 16 residues. V was clipped by 6 bases and J by 5 bases, with 22 bases between them. CDR3 loop: CASSSGLAGAIYGYTF. Here the CDR3 DNA reads TGTGCCAGCAGCAGCGGTTTGGCAGGGGCGATTTATGGCTACACCTTC.

This sequence joins TRBV7-2 and TRBJ2-5; 7 nucleotides match TRBD2. This CDR3 contains 15 residues. CDR1 and CDR2 (germline): SGHTA, FQGNSA. Losses at the gene ends were 1 base for V and 4 bases for J; bases not matched to a gene: 6. For the CDR3, the DNA is TGTGCCAGCAGCTTAGTAGGGGCGGGAGCAGAGACCCAGTACTTC. It is translated as CASSLVGAGAETQYF.

The genes are TRBV11-2 and TRBJ1-2, with TRBD1 identical over 9 bases. J lost 5 bases, V lost 1 base, and 5 bases had no gene match. CDR1 SGHAT and CDR2 FQNNGV come from the germline V gene. CDR3 size: 15 residues. The CDR3 sequence is CASSLGVQGAYGYTF. The CDR3, as DNA: TGTGCCAGCAGCTTAGGGGTACAGGGGGCATATGGCTACACCTTC. Based on the CDR3 plus reference TRBV11-2 and TRBJ1-2, the full variable domain is EAGVAQSPRYKIIEKRQSVAFWCNPISGHATLYWYQQILGQGPKLLIQFQNNGVVDDSQLPKDRFSAERLKGVDSTLKIQPAKLEDSAVYLCASSLGVQGAYGYTFGSGTRLTVV.

Only a few counts were recorded for this clone. V usage is TRBV5-4 and J usage is TRBJ2-2, with TRBD1 matching 7 bases. This CDR3 contains 16 residues. Per the germline V gene, CDR1 is SGHNT and CDR2 is YYREEE (reference sequence). V was pared by 4 bases and J by 6 bases, with 12 bases of the junction left unmatched. CDR3 residues: CASSPPGQFLSGELFF. CDR3 in DNA: TGTGCCAGCAGCCCCCCGGGACAGTTTTTATCCGGGGAGCTGTTTTTT.

The V call is TRBV2, the J call TRBJ2-6; TRBD1 agrees at 8 bases. Germline-derived CDR1 and CDR2 are SNHLY and FYNNEI. Germline trimming cut 7 bases from V and 0 bases from J; bases unmatched to any gene: 11. CDR3 length: 18 amino acids. This chain's CDR3 is CASTLGGQARSGANVLTF. CDR3 in DNA: TGTGCCAGCACCCTGGGGGGACAGGCACGCTCTGGGGCCAACGTCCTGACTTTC.

The rearrangement links TRBV28 to TRBJ2-5; 7 positions agree with TRBD2. Germline V gives CDR1 MDHEN, CDR2 SYDVKM. The CDR3 extends over 15 amino acids. Germline trimming cut 3 bases from V and 2 bases from J; bases unmatched to any gene: 6. The CDR3 region is CASSLVGGVQETQYF. In nucleotides, the CDR3 is TGTGCCAGCAGTTTGGTGGGGGGGGTTCAAGAGACCCAGTACTTC. The whole variable domain, remainder taken from reference TRBV28 and TRBJ2-5, is DVKVTQSSRYLVKRTGEKVFLECVQDMDHENMFWYRQDPGLGLRLIYFSYDVKMKEKGDIPEGYSVSREKKERFSLILESASTNQTSMYLCASSLVGGVQETQYFGPGTRLLVL.

The chain joins TRBV6-5 to TRBJ2-4; D uncertain. The V end was cut by 0 bases, the J end by 0 bases, with 9 bases between. Germline assignment: CDR1 MNHEY and CDR2 SVGAGI. The CDR3 spans 16 residues. The CDR3 loop reads CASSYSSAVAKNIQYF. In DNA, the CDR3 is TGTGCCAGCAGTTACTCGAGCGCGGTAGCCAAAAACATTCAGTACTTC.

This clone was counted between two and nine times. The chain is built from TRBV7-3 and TRBJ2-3; the D gene is possibly TRBD1 (6 bases). The V gene lost 5 bases and the J gene lost 3 bases, with 9 bases spanning the gap. The germline V gene encodes CDR1 SGHTA and CDR2 FQGTGA. The CDR3 is 13 residues long. CDR3 protein: CASSLQGTDTQYF. CDR3 nucleotide sequence: TGTGCCAGCAGCCTACAGGGAACAGATACGCAGTATTTT. The entire variable domain, with the rest obtained from reference TRBV7-3 and TRBJ2-3, is as follows: GAGVSQTPSNKVTEKGKYVELRCDPISGHTALYWYRQSLGQGPEFLIYFQGTGAADDSGLPNDRFFAVRPEGSVSTLKIQRTERGDSAVYLCASSLQGTDTQYFGPGTRLTVL.

The gene calls are TRBV11-2 and TRBJ1-1; 7 bases match TRBD1. The ends lost 1 base at V and 8 bases at J; junction bases unmatched: 10. The CDR3 contains 15 residues. The germline CDR1 and CDR2 sequences are SGHAT and FQNNGV. CDR3 in DNA: TGTGCCAGCAGCTTAGGGAGGGGGCAAAGTAGAGAAGCTTTCTTT. Its translation is CASSLGRGQSREAFF.